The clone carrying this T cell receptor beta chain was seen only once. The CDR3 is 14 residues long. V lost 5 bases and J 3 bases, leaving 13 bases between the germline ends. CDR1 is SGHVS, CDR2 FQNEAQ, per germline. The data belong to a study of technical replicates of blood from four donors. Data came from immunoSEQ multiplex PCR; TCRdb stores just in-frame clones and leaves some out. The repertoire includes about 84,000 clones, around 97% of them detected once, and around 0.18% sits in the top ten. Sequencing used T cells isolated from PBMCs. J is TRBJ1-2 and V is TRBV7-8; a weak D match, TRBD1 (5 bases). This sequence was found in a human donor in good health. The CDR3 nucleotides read TGTGCCAGCAGCCTATGGGGGGAGGACTATGGCTACACCTTC. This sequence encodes CASSLWGEDYGYTF.